Presented here are 27 T cell receptor beta chains from one specimen sequenced in a study of blood T cell repertoires in COVID-19 (TCRdb year 2020). Library method: the immunoSEQ multiplex PCR assay. Here the immuneACCESS table is served through TCRdb, limited to in-frame sequences with V and J called. Missing clones are a known gap in these copies; in checked studies unresolved V genes cover under half, and the rest lacks a known reason. Recorded for this sample are approximately 270,000 clones; around 85% of them occurred a single time. Around 2% of the sample is in the top ten clones. Material for sequencing was PBMCs or T cells enriched from blood (not recorded which). These receptors all stem from a woman aged 50 to 60 who had recovered from COVID-19.

The chain is built from TRBV7-9 and TRBJ2-2; a weak D match, TRBD2 (5 bases). CDR1 is SEHNR and CDR2 is FQNEAQ in the germline V gene (reference sequence). The CDR3 covers 15 residues. The V and J ends lost 5 bases and 4 bases respectively, with 14 bases between them. Here the CDR3 reads CASSHPAGATGELFF. The CDR3 DNA is TGTGCCAGCAGCCACCCCGCGGGTGCCACCGGGGAGCTGTTTTTT.

V is TRBV6-5 and J is TRBJ1-4; 9 positions match TRBD1. The CDR3 is 15 residues long. CDR1 and CDR2 (germline): MNHEY, SVGAGI. V shed 5 bases, J shed 4 bases, and the junction held 5 bases outside the gene matches. CDR3 nucleotide sequence: TGTGCCAGCAGTCCCGGGACAGGGTTTAATGAAAAACTGTTTTTT. As protein: CASSPGTGFNEKLFF.

This clone has just one count. This chain's CDR3 is CATSRVAGSYNEQFF. CDR3 sequence (DNA): TGTGCCACCAGCAGAGTGGCGGGAAGCTACAATGAGCAGTTCTTC. V gene TRBV15 combines with J gene TRBJ2-1; possibly TRBD2 for D (6 bases). The CDR3 sequence is 15 residues long. The germline gives CDR1 LNHNV, CDR2 YYDKDF (reference sequence). V gave up 1 base and J gave up 3 bases, with 10 bases separating them.

This chain connects TRBV2 to TRBJ1-1; the D is unclear. V lost 2 bases and J lost 5, with 9 bases in between. Germline V gene lookup returns CDR1 SNHLY and CDR2 FYNNEI. The length of the CDR3 is 13 residues. CDR3 loop: CASSERGRTEAFF. CDR3 nucleotide sequence: TGTGCCAGCAGTGAACGGGGTCGGACTGAAGCTTTCTTT.

This chain connects TRBV6-1 to TRBJ1-5; D perhaps matches TRBD1 (6 bases). The V and J ends lost 3 bases and 9 bases respectively, with 12 bases between them. In germline, CDR1 is MNHNS, CDR2 SASEGT. The CDR3 is made up of 13 amino acids. In DNA form, the CDR3 reads TGTGCCAGCAGTGACCGGGAGGGGGGGCCCCAGCATTTT. Amino acid sequence: CASSDREGGPQHF.

This clone was counted at least ten times. V is TRBV24-1 and J is TRBJ2-2, with 13 bases matching TRBD2. Germline V CDR1 and CDR2: KGHDR, SFDVKD. This CDR3 is built from 18 residues. Trimming removed 4 bases from V and 0 bases from J; junction bases left unmatched: 4. The CDR3 is CATSDPGTSGTNTGELFF. CDR3 bases: TGTGCCACCAGTGACCCCGGGACTAGCGGGACGAACACCGGGGAGCTGTTTTTT.

The rearrangement uses TRBV6-5 and TRBJ2-7, with a possible D match to TRBD1 (6 bases). CDR3 length: 15 residues. Germline loops: CDR1 MNHEY, CDR2 SVGAGI. V lost 0 bases and J lost 6, with 15 bases in between. The CDR3 here is CASSYSDRSWVEQYF. The CDR3 bases are TGTGCCAGCAGTTACTCCGACAGGAGTTGGGTCGAGCAGTACTTC.

The chain combines TRBV27 with TRBJ1-1, with 8 positions matching TRBD1. V was pared by 4 bases and J by 6 bases, with 10 bases of the junction left unmatched. Germline assignment: CDR1 MNHEY and CDR2 SMNVEV (reference sequence). This CDR3 is built from 15 residues. CDR3 region: CASSYKPQGAAEAFF. The CDR3 DNA follows: TGTGCCAGCAGTTACAAGCCCCAGGGGGCAGCTGAAGCTTTCTTT.

The chain is built from TRBV3-1 (or the pseudogene TRBV3-2) and TRBJ2-4; TRBD1 matches 9 bases. The germline V gene encodes CDR1 LGHDT and CDR2 YNNKEL (reference sequence). CDR3 length: 15 amino acids. V was clipped by 0 bases and J by 6 bases; unmatched bases: 3. The CDR3 DNA sequence: TGTGCCAGCAGCCAAGACGGGACAGGGTCAAACATTCAGTACTTC. Translation: CASSQDGTGSNIQYF.

This clone was seen a single time. The V and J genes are TRBV2 and TRBJ1-2, with 8 positions matching TRBD1. Germline values: CDR1 SNHLY, CDR2 FYNNEI. V was pared by 4 bases and J by 2 bases, with 3 bases of the junction left unmatched. This CDR3 is built from 14 residues. The CDR3 is CASSGRTGNYGYTF. CDR3 bases: TGTGCCAGCAGTGGAAGGACAGGGAACTATGGCTACACCTTC.

This rearrangement joins TRBV3-1 (or the pseudogene TRBV3-2) to TRBJ2-3; 12 bases are a match to TRBD2. CDR3 size: 18 residues. The J segment lost 2 bases and the V segment lost 0 bases, leaving 6 bases of the junction unmatched. The germline CDR1 and CDR2 sequences are LGHDT and YNNKEL (reference sequence). The CDR3 reads CASSQDQLAGGNTDTQYF. DNA of the CDR3: TGTGCCAGCAGCCAAGATCAACTAGCGGGAGGAAACACAGATACGCAGTATTTT.

J is TRBJ1-6 and V is TRBV11-2, with 9 positions matching TRBD1. Germline V gene lookup returns CDR1 SGHAT and CDR2 FQNNGV. The CDR3 contains 18 residues. V lost 1 base to trimming and J lost 9 bases; unmatched junction nucleotides: 13. The CDR3 protein is CASSLGGTGSFFGSPLHF. The CDR3, as DNA: TGTGCCAGCAGCTTAGGGGGGACAGGGAGTTTTTTCGGTTCACCCCTCCACTTT.

This chain connects TRBV5-5 to TRBJ2-3; TRBD2 is a possible D gene (6 bases). V lost 3 bases and J 3 bases, leaving 8 bases between the germline ends. Germline V gives CDR1 SGHKS, CDR2 YYEKEE (reference sequence). The CDR3 is 13 residues long. The CDR3 spells CASSWGGTDTQYF. In DNA, the CDR3 is TGTGCCAGCAGCTGGGGAGGTACAGATACGCAGTATTTT.

The chain joins TRBV6-1 to TRBJ1-1; D possibly corresponds to TRBD1 (6 bases). Looked up from germline, CDR1 is MNHNS and CDR2 is SASEGT. Trimming took off 2 bases at V and 4 bases at J, with 14 bases between the two ends. The length of the CDR3 is 15 residues. CDR3: CASSESSQGRTEAFF. DNA for the CDR3: TGTGCCAGCAGTGAATCCAGCCAGGGGCGCACTGAAGCTTTCTTT.

This clone showed up just a few times. This chain joins TRBV5-1 and TRBJ2-2; D unclear. Germline V gene sequence: CDR1 SGHRS, CDR2 YFSETQ. V lost 4 bases and J 6 bases, leaving 16 bases between the germline ends. CDR3 length: 15 amino acids. CDR3 in DNA: TGCGCCAGCAGCCTAGGTCCCGGCTGGGCCGGGGAGCTGTTTTTT. Protein product: CASSLGPGWAGELFF.

In this sample, this clone turned up a few times. The rearrangement links TRBV11-3 to TRBJ2-1; 12 bases align to TRBD2. The V gene end was trimmed by 1 base and the J gene end by 4 bases; junction bases not matched to a gene: 2. Germline V gene lookup returns CDR1 SGHNT and CDR2 YENEEA. CDR3 length: 16 residues. The CDR3 region has the DNA TGTGCCAGCAGCTTAGGACTAGCGGGAGTTTACAATGAGCAGTTCTTC. The encoded protein is CASSLGLAGVYNEQFF.

The CDR3 sequence is CASSFTPGLADNEQFF. The CDR3 nucleotides read TGCGCCAGCAGCTTTACGCCGGGACTAGCGGACAATGAGCAGTTCTTC. The chain links TRBV5-1 to TRBJ2-1, with 11 bases aligning to TRBD2. The germline V gene has CDR1 SGHRS and CDR2 YFSETQ. The CDR3 length is 16 residues. V lost 2 bases to trimming and J lost 5 bases; unmatched junction nucleotides: 6.

This clone was seen only a few times. The rearrangement joins TRBV7-9 to TRBJ2-7; 13 bases match TRBD2. V lost 5 bases, J lost 1 base, and 14 bases stayed unmatched. Germline V CDR1 and CDR2: SEHNR, FQNEAQ (reference sequence). The CDR3 sequence is 19 residues long. The CDR3: CASSPRIGTSGISSYEQYF. The DNA for the CDR3 is TGTGCCAGCAGCCCAAGAATCGGGACTAGCGGGATTTCTTCCTACGAGCAGTACTTC.

V gene TRBV28 combines with J gene TRBJ1-2; 7 bases match TRBD1. The CDR3 is made up of 16 amino acids. V shed 10 bases and J 0 bases; nucleotides not matched to a gene: 14. Germline CDR1 MDHEN, CDR2 SYDVKM. The CDR3, as DNA: TGTGCCATTCGCTCCCGGGACAGAAAATCTAACTATGGCTACACCTTC. It encodes CAIRSRDRKSNYGYTF.

The V call is TRBV11-3, the J call TRBJ2-2, with TRBD1 identical over 10 bases. V lost 2 bases to trimming and J lost 6 bases; unmatched junction nucleotides: 3. The CDR3 is 15 amino acids. Germline assignment: CDR1 SGHNT and CDR2 YENEEA. CDR3 DNA: TGTGCCAGCAGCTTAAGCGGACAGGGGGCCGGGGAGCTGTTTTTT. It yields the protein CASSLSGQGAGELFF.

The rearrangement uses TRBV6-2 or TRBV6-3 and TRBJ1-5; possible D gene TRBD1, 5 bases. Germline V gene lookup returns CDR1 MNHEY and CDR2 SVGEGT. The length of the CDR3 is 15 residues. Trimming left V 5 bases short and J 0 bases short, with 11 bases between. CDR3 sequence (DNA): TGTGCCAGCAGTAAGGAGGGGTATAGCAATCAGCCCCAGCATTTT. It is translated as CASSKEGYSNQPQHF.

As for this clone: The junction departs from germline at one end; a sequencing error may be responsible. The genes are TRBV19 and TRBJ2-7; TRBD1 matches at 10 bases. Germline CDR1 LNHDA, CDR2 SQIVND (reference sequence). This CDR3 is built from 11 residues. CDR3 nucleotide sequence: TGTGCCAGTAGTATAGTGACAGGGGGCAACTTC. Translated: CASSIVTGGNF.

The V call is TRBV5-8, the J call TRBJ2-7; 7 positions agree with TRBD1. Germline V CDR1 and CDR2: SGHTS, YDEGEE. Trimming at V came to 9 bases and at J to 6 bases, leaving 12 bases not matched to a gene. The CDR3 sequence is 13 residues long. The CDR3, as DNA: TGTGCCATCAGGGGGACAGAGTTTCCCGAGCAGTACTTC. Translating it yields CAIRGTEFPEQYF.

In its sample, this clone was seen once. The chain is built from TRBV28 and TRBJ1-1, with 12 nucleotides matching TRBD1. The CDR3 is made up of 16 amino acids. The germline gives CDR1 MDHEN, CDR2 SYDVKM. J gave up 5 bases and V 4 bases, and 8 bases lay outside the gene matches. CDR3 loop: CASSWGTGGIRTEAFF. In nucleotides, the CDR3 is TGTGCCAGCAGTTGGGGGACAGGGGGCATACGGACTGAAGCTTTCTTT.

This chain links TRBV5-1 with TRBJ2-7, with TRBD1 matching over 10 bases. CDR1 and CDR2 (germline): SGHRS, YFSETQ. Unmatched junction bases numbered 5, after V lost 3 bases and J lost 5 bases. This CDR3 is built from 14 residues. The CDR3 loop reads CASSSPGQGNEQYF. In DNA form, the CDR3 reads TGCGCCAGCAGCTCACCGGGACAGGGGAACGAGCAGTACTTC.

This clone was counted once. The chain is built from TRBV5-1 and TRBJ2-5, with D perhaps matching TRBD2 (6 bases). In germline, CDR1 is SGHRS, CDR2 YFSETQ. V lost 1 base and J 5 bases, leaving 9 bases between the germline ends. CDR3 length equals 13 residues. This chain's CDR3 is CASSLRLVETQYF. The CDR3 DNA follows: TGCGCCAGCAGCTTGCGACTAGTGGAGACCCAGTACTTC.

The rearrangement joins TRBV6-1 to TRBJ1-2; 7 nucleotides agree with TRBD1. The CDR3 consists of 14 residues. V lost 3 bases and J lost 6; bases outside the gene matches: 7. CDR1 and CDR2 (germline): MNHNS, SASEGT. The CDR3 here is CASSDRDREDGYTF. The DNA of the CDR3 is TGTGCCAGCAGTGACCGAGACAGGGAGGATGGCTACACCTTC.